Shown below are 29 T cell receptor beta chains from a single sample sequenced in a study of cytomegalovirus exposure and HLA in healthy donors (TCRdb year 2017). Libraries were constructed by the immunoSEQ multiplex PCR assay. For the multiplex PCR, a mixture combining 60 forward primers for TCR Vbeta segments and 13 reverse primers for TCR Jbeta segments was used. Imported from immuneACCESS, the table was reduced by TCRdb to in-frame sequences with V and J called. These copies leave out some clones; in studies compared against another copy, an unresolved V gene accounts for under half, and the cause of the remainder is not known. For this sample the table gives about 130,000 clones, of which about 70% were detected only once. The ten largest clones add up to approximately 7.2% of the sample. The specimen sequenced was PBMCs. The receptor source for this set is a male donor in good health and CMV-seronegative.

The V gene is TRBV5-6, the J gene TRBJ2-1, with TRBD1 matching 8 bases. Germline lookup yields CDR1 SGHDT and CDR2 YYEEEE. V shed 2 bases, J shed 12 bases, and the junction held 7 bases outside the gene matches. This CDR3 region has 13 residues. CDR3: CASSFGQGAGQFF. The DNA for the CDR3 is TGTGCCAGCAGCTTCGGACAGGGCGCGGGGCAGTTCTTC.

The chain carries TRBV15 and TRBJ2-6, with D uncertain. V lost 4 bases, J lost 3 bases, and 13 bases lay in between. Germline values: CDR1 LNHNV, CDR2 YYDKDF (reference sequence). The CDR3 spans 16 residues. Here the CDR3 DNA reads TGTGCCACCAGCAAGGAAGGAGTTTTTGGGGCCAACGTCCTGACTTTC. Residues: CATSKEGVFGANVLTF.

The CDR3 bases are TGTGCCAGCAGCCCCCGTTGGGGGGGCTCTGAAGCTTTCTTT. As protein: CASSPRWGGSEAFF. The V gene is TRBV9, the J gene TRBJ1-1; D possibly corresponds to TRBD1 (6 bases). Germline V gene sequence: CDR1 SGDLS, CDR2 YYNGEE. This CDR3 is 14 amino acids long. Trimming cost V 4 bases and J 6 bases, with 16 bases left between them.

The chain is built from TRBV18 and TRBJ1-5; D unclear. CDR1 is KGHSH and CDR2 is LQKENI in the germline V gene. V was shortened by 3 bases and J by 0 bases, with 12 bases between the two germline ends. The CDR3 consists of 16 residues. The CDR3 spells CASSPPGSYSNQPQHF. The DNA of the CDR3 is TGTGCCAGCTCACCGCCCGGGAGCTATAGCAATCAGCCCCAGCATTTT.

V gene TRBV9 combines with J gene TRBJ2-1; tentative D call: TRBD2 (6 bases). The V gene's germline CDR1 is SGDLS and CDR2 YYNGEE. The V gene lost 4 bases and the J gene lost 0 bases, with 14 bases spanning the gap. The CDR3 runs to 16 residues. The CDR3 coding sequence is TGTGCCAGCAGCCCTGGGGACTTGAGCTCCTACAATGAGCAGTTCTTC. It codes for CASSPGDLSSYNEQFF.

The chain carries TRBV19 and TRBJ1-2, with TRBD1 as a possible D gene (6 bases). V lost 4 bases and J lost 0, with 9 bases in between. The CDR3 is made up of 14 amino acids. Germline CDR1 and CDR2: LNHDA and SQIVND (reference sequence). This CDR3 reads CASSKDSANYGYTF. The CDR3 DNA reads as TGTGCCAGTAGTAAGGACAGCGCTAACTATGGCTACACCTTC.

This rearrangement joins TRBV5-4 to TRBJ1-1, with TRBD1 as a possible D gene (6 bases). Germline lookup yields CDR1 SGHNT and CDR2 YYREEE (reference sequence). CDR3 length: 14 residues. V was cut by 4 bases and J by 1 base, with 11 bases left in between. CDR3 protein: CASSVDSWNTEAFF. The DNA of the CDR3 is TGTGCCAGCAGCGTGGACAGTTGGAACACTGAAGCTTTCTTT.

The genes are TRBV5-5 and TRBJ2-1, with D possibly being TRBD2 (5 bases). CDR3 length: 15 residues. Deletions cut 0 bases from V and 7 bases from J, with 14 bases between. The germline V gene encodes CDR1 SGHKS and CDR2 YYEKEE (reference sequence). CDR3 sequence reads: CASSLGRPGRNEQFF. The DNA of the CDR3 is TGTGCCAGCAGCTTGGGGCGGCCTGGGAGAAATGAGCAGTTCTTC.

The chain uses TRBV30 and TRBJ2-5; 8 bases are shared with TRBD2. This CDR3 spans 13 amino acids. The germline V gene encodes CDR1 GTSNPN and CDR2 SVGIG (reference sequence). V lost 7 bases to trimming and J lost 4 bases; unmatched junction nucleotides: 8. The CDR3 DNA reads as TGTGCCTATACAACGGGAGGGCCAGAGACCCAGTACTTC. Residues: CAYTTGGPETQYF.

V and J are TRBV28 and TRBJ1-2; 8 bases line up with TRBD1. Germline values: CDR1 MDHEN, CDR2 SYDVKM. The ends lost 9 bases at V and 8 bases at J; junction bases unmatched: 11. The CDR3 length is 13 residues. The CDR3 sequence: CASRGQGTRGYTF. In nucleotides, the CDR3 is TGTGCCAGTCGCGGACAGGGAACGCGGGGCTACACCTTC.

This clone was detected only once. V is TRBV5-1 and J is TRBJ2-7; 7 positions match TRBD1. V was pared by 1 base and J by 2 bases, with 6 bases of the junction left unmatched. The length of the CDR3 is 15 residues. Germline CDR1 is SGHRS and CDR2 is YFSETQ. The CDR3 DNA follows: TGCGCCAGCAGCTTGATAGGGGGCGCAGCCTACGAGCAGTACTTC. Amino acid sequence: CASSLIGGAAYEQYF.

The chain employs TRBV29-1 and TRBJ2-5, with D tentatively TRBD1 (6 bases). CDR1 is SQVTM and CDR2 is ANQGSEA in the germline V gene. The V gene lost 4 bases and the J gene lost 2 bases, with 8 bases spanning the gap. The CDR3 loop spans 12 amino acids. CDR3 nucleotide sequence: TGCAGCGTTGCTCAGGGGCAAGAGACCCAGTACTTC. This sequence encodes CSVAQGQETQYF.

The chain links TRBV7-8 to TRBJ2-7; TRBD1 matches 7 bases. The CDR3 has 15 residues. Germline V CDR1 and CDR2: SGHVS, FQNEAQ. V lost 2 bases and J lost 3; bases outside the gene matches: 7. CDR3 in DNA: TGTGCCAGCAGCTTAAAGACAGGGAGTGGCTACGAGCAGTACTTC. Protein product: CASSLKTGSGYEQYF.

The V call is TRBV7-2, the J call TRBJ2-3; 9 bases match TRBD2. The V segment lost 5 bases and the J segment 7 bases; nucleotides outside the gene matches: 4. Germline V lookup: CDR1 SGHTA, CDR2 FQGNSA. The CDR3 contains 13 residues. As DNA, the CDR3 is TGTGCCAGCAGCCGGACTAGCGTCAATACGCAGTATTTT. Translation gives CASSRTSVNTQYF.

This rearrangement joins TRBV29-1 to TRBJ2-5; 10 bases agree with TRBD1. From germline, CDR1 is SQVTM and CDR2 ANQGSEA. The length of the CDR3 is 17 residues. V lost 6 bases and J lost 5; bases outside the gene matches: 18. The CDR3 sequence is CSVARTDRGRLGETQYF. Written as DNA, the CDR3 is TGCAGCGTCGCCCGAACCGACAGGGGGCGACTGGGGGAGACCCAGTACTTC.

DNA of the CDR3: TGTGCCAGCAGCCATCAGTGGGGGCCTGAAGCTTTCTTT. It yields the protein CASSHQWGPEAFF. This sequence joins TRBV5-6 and TRBJ1-1; D perhaps matches TRBD1 (6 bases). CDR3 length: 13 residues. The germline V gene has CDR1 SGHDT and CDR2 YYEEEE. The germline V and J ends were trimmed by 4 bases and 6 bases, with 13 bases remaining between them.

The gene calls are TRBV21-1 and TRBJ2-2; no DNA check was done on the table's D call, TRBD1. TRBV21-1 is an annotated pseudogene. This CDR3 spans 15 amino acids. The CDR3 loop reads CASSKAYRSTGELFF. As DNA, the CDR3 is TGTGCCAGCAGCAAAGCTTACAGGTCCACCGGGGAGCTGTTTTTT.

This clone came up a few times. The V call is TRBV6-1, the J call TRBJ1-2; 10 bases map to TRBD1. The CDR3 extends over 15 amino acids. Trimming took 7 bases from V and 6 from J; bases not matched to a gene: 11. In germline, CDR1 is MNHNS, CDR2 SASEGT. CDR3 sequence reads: CASNSRRQGADGYTF. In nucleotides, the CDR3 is TGTGCCAGCAATTCTCGAAGACAGGGGGCGGATGGCTACACCTTC.

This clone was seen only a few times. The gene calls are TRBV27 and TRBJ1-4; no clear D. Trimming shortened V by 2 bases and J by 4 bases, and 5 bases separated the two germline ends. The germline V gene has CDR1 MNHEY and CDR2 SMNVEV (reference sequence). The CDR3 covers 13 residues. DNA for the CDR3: TGTGCCAGCAGTTTAGTCCATAATGAAAAACTGTTTTTT. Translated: CASSLVHNEKLFF.

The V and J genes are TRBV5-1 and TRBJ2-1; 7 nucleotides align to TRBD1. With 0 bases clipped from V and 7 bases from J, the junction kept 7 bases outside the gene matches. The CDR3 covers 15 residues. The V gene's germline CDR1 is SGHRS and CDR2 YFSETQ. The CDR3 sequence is CASSLGQGVWNEQFF. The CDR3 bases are TGCGCCAGCAGCTTGGGGCAGGGGGTTTGGAATGAGCAGTTCTTC.

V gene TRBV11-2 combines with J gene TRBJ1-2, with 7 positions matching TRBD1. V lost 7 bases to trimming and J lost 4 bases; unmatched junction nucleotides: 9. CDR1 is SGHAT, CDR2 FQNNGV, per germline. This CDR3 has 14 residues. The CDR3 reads CASTRGGGGYGYTF. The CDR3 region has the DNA TGTGCCAGCACCAGAGGAGGGGGCGGCTATGGCTACACCTTC.

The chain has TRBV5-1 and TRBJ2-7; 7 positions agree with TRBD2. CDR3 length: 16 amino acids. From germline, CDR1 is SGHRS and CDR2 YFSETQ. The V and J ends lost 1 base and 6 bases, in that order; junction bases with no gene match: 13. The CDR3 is CASSLLTGLTSSEQYF. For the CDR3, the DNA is TGCGCCAGCAGCTTGTTGACGGGGCTGACTAGCTCCGAGCAGTACTTC.

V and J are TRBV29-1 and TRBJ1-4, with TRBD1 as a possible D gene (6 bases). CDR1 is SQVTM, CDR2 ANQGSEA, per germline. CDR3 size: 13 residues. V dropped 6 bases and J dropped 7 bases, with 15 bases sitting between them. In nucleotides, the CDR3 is TGCAGCGTGAGGACAGCGAGGGGTGAAAAACTGTTTTTT. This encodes CSVRTARGEKLFF.

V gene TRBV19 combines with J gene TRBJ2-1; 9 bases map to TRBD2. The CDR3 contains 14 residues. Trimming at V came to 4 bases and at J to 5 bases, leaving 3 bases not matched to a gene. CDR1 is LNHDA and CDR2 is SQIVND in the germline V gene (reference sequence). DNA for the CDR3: TGTGCCAGTAGTAGCGGGAGGGCCAACAATGAGCAGTTCTTC. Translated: CASSSGRANNEQFF.

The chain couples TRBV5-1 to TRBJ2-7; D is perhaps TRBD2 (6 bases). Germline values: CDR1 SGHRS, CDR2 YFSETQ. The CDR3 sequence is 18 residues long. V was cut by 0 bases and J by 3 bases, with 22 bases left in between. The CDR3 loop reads CASSLGPGETGVRYEQYF. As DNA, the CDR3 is TGCGCCAGCAGCTTGGGACCGGGGGAGACGGGAGTACGCTACGAGCAGTACTTC.

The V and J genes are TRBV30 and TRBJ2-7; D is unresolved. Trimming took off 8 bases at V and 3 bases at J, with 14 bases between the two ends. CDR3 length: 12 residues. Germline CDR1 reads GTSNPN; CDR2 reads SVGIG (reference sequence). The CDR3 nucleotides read TGTGCCCCCTCCCCCCACTACTACGAGCAGTACTTC. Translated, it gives CAPSPHYYEQYF.

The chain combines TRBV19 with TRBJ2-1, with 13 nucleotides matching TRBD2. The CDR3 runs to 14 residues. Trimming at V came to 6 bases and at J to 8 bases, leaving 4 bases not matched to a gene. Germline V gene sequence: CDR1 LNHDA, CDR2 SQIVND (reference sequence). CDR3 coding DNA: TGTGCCAGTAGGACTAGCGGGGGGCTGTATGAGCAGTTCTTC. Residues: CASRTSGGLYEQFF.

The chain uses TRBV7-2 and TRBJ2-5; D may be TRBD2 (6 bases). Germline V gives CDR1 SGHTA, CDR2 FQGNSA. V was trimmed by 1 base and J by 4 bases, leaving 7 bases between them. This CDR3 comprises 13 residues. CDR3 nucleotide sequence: TGTGCCAGCAGCTTAGTGGAGGGAGAGACCCAGTACTTC. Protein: CASSLVEGETQYF.

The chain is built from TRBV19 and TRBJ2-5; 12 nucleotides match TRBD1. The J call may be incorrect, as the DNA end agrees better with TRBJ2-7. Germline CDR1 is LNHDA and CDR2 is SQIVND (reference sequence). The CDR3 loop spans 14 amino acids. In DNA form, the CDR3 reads TGTGCCAGTAGTTTCCGGGACAGGGGGCGCGAGCAGTACTTC. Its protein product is CASSFRDRGREQYF.